This T cell receptor (beta chain) was obtained from a study of cytomegalovirus exposure and HLA in healthy donors. The CDR3 covers 12 residues. Trimming removed 3 bases from V and 7 bases from J, with 10 bases in between. Per germline, CDR1 SQVTM and CDR2 ANQGSEA. Details on this clone: This sample includes further DNA sequences coding for the same CDR3.

PCR used 60 Vbeta primers and 13 Jbeta primers. The method was immunoSEQ multiplex PCR; TCRdb's version includes in-frame clones alone and lacks a portion of them. Of approximately 100,000 clones in the sample, roughly 70% were seen once. The chain recombines TRBV29-1 with TRBJ2-1, with D maybe TRBD1 (6 bases). This TCR came from a man between 40 and 49 years old in good health and CMV-seropositive. Sample: PBMCs. CDR3 sequence reads: CSVDTGYNEQFF. The CDR3 DNA reads TGCAGCGTTGACACAGGGTATAATGAGCAGTTCTTC.